This TCR beta chain was captured in a study of cytomegalovirus exposure and HLA in healthy donors. Findings of the study overall: When a later analysis compared HLA-associated TCR beta chains with equally common others, the HLA-associated chains turned out to be more clonally expanded and to have lower generation probabilities.

The germline gives CDR1 SGHNT, CDR2 YYREEE (reference sequence). The CDR3 extends over 12 amino acids. V lost 0 bases to trimming and J lost 6 bases, with 4 bases between them. Only a few counts were recorded for this clone. What it binds is unknown. This PCR relied on a set of 60 Vbeta primers and 13 Jbeta primers. As handled by the study authors: A later analysis tallied some 84 million unique TCR beta chains, 9 million to 12 million of them shared. Clones were sequenced by immunoSEQ multiplex PCR, and TCRdb holds only the in-frame ones, with some missing. V, J and clone size derive from that table, while D and trimming were established from the DNA sequence. The table has around 150,000 clones, roughly 80% seen once.

The material sequenced was PBMCs. The sequence was collected from a man aged 40-55 years in good health and CMV-seronegative. The V and J genes are TRBV5-4 and TRBJ2-1, with no clear D. CDR3 residues: CASSLALNEQFF. CDR3 coding DNA: TGTGCCAGCAGCTTGGCTCTCAATGAGCAGTTCTTC. Full variable domain (outside the CDR3, taken from reference TRBV5-4 and TRBJ2-1): ETGVTQSPTHLIKTRGQQVTLRCSSQSGHNTVSWYQQALGQGPQFIFQYYREEENGRGNFPPRFSGLQFPNYSSELNVNALELDDSALYLCASSLALNEQFFGPGTRLTVL.